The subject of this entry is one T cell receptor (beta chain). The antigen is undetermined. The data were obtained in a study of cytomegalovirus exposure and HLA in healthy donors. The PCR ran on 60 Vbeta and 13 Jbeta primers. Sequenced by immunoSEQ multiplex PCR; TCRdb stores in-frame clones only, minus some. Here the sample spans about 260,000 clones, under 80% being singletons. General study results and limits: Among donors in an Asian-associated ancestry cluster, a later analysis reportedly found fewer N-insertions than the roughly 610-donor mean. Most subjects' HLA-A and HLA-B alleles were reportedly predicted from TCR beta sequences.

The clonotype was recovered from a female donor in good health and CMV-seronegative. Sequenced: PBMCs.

CDR3 protein: CASNRELNYEQYF. The CDR3 region has the DNA TGTGCCAGCAATCGGGAGTTGAACTACGAGCAGTACTTC. The V call is TRBV28, the J call TRBJ2-7; a weak D match, TRBD2 (6 bases). V gave up 7 bases and J gave up 3 bases, with 13 bases separating them. Germline CDR1 reads MDHEN; CDR2 reads SYDVKM. The CDR3 runs 13 residues.